This T cell receptor beta chain was documented in a study of CXCR3-negative and CXCR3-positive naive CD8 T cells. Study-level points and caveats: Naive cells with CXCR3 showed TRB CDR3s that were more hydrophobic than those in CXCR3-negative naive cells. Because surface CD5 did not distinguish the naive subsets, TCR strength was inferred from TRB CDR3 properties.

As concerns this clonotype: The antigen is unknown.

TRB cDNA libraries were made by UMI-labeled 5' RACE. TCRdb reanalyzed the 5' RACE reads, giving one entry per CDR3 protein sequence and no DNA. Here the sample table reports 60,000 to 65,000 distinct CDR3 sequences. The germline gives CDR1 SNHLY, CDR2 FYNNEI. The CDR3 sequence is 17 residues long. Sequencing used naive CXCR3+ CD8+ T cells from blood. This sample's subset: CD45RO-CCR7+CD27+CD95- naive CD8+ T cells expressing CXCR3 (TNR3+). The chain recombines TRBV2 with TRBJ2-1; TCRdb returns TRBD2, unconfirmable since there is no DNA. The receptor was derived from a human donor in good health. Some clones in this sample may be carry-over from other donors' samples. CDR3 residues: CASSEETSGGRYNEQFF.